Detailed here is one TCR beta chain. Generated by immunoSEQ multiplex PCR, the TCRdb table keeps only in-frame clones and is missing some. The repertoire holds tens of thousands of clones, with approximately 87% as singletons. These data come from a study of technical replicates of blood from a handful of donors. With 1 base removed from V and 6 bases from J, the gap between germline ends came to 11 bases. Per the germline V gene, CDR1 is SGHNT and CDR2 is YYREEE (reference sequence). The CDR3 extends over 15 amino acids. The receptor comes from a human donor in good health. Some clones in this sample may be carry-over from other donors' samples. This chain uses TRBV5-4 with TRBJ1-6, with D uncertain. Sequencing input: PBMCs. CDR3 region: CASSLSRQFNSPLHF. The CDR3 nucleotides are TGTGCCAGCAGCTTGTCCCGCCAGTTTAATTCACCCCTCCACTTT.